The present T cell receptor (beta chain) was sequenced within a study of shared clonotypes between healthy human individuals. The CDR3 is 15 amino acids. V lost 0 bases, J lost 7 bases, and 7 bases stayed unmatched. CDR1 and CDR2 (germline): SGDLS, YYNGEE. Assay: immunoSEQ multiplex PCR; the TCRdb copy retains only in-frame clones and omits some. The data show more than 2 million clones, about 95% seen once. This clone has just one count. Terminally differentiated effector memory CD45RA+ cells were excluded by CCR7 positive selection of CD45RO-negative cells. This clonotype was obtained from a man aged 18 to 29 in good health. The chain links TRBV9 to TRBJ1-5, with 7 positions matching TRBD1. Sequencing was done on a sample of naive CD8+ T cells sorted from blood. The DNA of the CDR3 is TGTGCCAGCAGCGTAGAAGGGGGCGGTGGGCAGCCCCAGCATTTT. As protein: CASSVEGGGGQPQHF.